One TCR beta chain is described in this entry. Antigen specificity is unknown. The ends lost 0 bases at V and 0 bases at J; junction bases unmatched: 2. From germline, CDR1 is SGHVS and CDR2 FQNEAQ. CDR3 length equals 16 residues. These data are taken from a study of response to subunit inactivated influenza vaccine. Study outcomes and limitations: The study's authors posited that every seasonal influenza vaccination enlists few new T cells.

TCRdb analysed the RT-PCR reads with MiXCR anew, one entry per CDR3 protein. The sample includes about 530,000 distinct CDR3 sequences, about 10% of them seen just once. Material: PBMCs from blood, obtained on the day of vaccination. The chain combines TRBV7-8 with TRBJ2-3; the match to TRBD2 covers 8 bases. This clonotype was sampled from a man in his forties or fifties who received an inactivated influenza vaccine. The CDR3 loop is CASSLAGGRSTDTQYF. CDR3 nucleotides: TGTGCCAGCAGCTTAGCGGGCGGGAGGAGCACAGATACGCAGTATTTT.